This TCR beta chain stems from a study of Graves' ophthalmopathy and Graves' hyperthyroidism. For repertoire sequencing, the TCR beta CDR3 regions were amplified from RNA transcripts. First-round RT-PCR employed HTBI primers, with a second-round multiplex PCR after it. TCRdb independently ran MiXCR on the multiplex PCR reads; one entry per CDR3 protein. The sample lists some 380,000 distinct CDR3 sequences, over 15% occurring once. Germline V lookup: CDR1 DFQATT, CDR2 SNEGSKA (reference sequence). V shed 7 bases and J 6 bases; nucleotides not matched to a gene: 13. The CDR3 extends over 15 amino acids. Exclusion covered patients with other autoimmune diseases or uncontrolled infections (as well as pregnancy or lactation). This clonotype was observed a handful of times. Antigen: not known. Study-level points and caveats: Most thyroid clonotypes with frequency above 0.001 were detected in blood too. Both a roughly 64% sensitivity and a roughly 75% specificity characterized the model's predictions of ophthalmopathy progression.

Sequenced sample: peripheral blood. The source of this sequence is a woman aged 18 to 35 with stable Graves' hyperthyroidism. V usage is TRBV20-1 and J usage is TRBJ2-7; 12 bases fit TRBD2. The CDR3 here is CSVSTSGGLLSEQYF. CDR3 DNA: TGCAGTGTTTCGACTAGCGGGGGCCTGTTGAGCGAGCAGTACTTC.